This T cell receptor (beta chain) stems from a study of shared clonotypes between healthy human individuals. Germline CDR1 SGHRS, CDR2 YFSETQ. This CDR3 comprises 15 residues. Note on this clone: The germline gene is not matched at one end of the junction; a read error may be the cause.

Profiling relied on immunoSEQ multiplex PCR, and the TCRdb table lists in-frame clones only, not all of them. The sample holds some 900,000 clones, 60% to 85% seen once. The clonotype comes from a man younger than 35 in good health. The sample comprised memory CD4+ T cells sorted from blood. Documented subset: CD45RA-negative fraction. The chain employs TRBV5-1 and TRBJ2-3; D uncertain. The CDR3: CASILGYGSTDTQYF. The CDR3 DNA sequence: TGCGCCAGCATCTTGGGGTATGGTAGCACAGATACGCAGTATTTT.